These 19 T cell receptor beta chains were all obtained from the same sample, sequenced in a study of T cell repertoires in cytomegalovirus infection. TCRdb re-derived calls from the reads in MiXCR, one entry per CDR3 protein. The sample contains hundreds of thousands of distinct CDR3 sequences, 25% to 35% of which appear only once. Their antigens are not known. Sequencing used cultured PBMCs, obtained from culture after CMV antigen stimulation. The receptors originated from a human donor in good health (CMV status not recorded). Some clones in this sample may be carry-over from other donors' samples.

This clonotype was detected a few times. The gene calls are TRBV6-6 and TRBJ2-7; maybe TRBD2 (5 bases). CDR1 and CDR2 (germline): MNHNY, SVGAGI (reference sequence). This CDR3 is 11 amino acids long. Trimming shortened V by 7 bases and J by 3 bases, and 7 bases separated the two germline ends. CDR3 nucleotide sequence: TGTGCCAGCATAGAGGGCTACGAGCAGTACTTC. It specifies CASIEGYEQYF.

The chain carries TRBV5-1 and TRBJ2-4; no firm D call. CDR3 length: 14 residues. The V gene's germline CDR1 is SGHRS and CDR2 YFSETQ. Deletions cut 0 bases from V and 7 bases from J, with 11 bases between. The CDR3 is CASSLASRRNIQYF. As DNA, the CDR3 is TGCGCCAGCAGCTTGGCCAGCCGGCGTAACATTCAGTACTTC.

This clonotype was observed a handful of times. This rearrangement joins TRBV24-1 to TRBJ2-2, with 8 nucleotides matching TRBD1. V shed 5 bases, J shed 7 bases, and the junction held 5 bases outside the gene matches. The CDR3 has 14 residues. From germline, CDR1 is KGHDR and CDR2 SFDVKD. Here the CDR3 DNA reads TGTGCCACCAGTGCCCGGACAGGGAACGGGGAGCTGTTTTTT. The encoded protein is CATSARTGNGELFF.

The chain has TRBV7-2 and TRBJ1-2, with TRBD1 matching over 8 bases. J lost 4 bases, V lost 5 bases, and 12 bases had no gene match. The germline V gene has CDR1 SGHTA and CDR2 FQGNSA. CDR3 size: 16 residues. This chain's CDR3 is CASSDQPQGAGYGYTF. The CDR3 DNA reads as TGTGCCAGCAGCGACCAGCCCCAGGGGGCCGGCTATGGCTACACCTTC. Full variable domain (rest looked up from reference TRBV7-2 and TRBJ1-2): GAGVSQSPSNKVTEKGKDVELRCDPISGHTALYWYRQSLGQGLEFLIYFQGNSAPDKSGLPSDRFSAERTGGSVSTLTIQRTQQEDSAVYLCASSDQPQGAGYGYTFGSGTRLTVV.

The chain couples TRBV20-1 to TRBJ1-5; 7 nucleotides align to TRBD1. The CDR3 length is 14 residues. Unmatched junction bases numbered 3, after V lost 4 bases and J lost 0 bases. The germline CDR1 and CDR2 sequences are DFQATT and SNEGSKA (reference sequence). For the CDR3, the DNA is TGCAGTGCTAACAGGGGAAATAGCAATCAGCCCCAGCATTTT. Protein product: CSANRGNSNQPQHF.

A few counts support this clonotype. The rearrangement uses TRBV5-4 and TRBJ2-3; the D is unclear. Trimming left V 7 bases short and J 5 bases short, with 17 bases between. From germline, CDR1 is SGHNT and CDR2 YYREEE (reference sequence). The CDR3 contains 14 residues. CDR3 nucleotides: TGTGCCAGCGGAAATGGTACCCTTGGAGATACGCAGTATTTT. Its translation is CASGNGTLGDTQYF.

This rearrangement joins TRBV12-3 or TRBV12-4 to TRBJ2-2, with 7 bases matching TRBD2. Trimming took 10 bases from V and 0 from J; bases not matched to a gene: 8. The CDR3 sequence is 15 residues long. CDR3 loop: CATFPGLPNTGELFF. The DNA for the CDR3 is TGTGCCACCTTCCCGGGACTACCGAACACCGGGGAGCTGTTTTTT.

This clonotype was recorded a few times. This chain connects TRBV7-2 to TRBJ2-2; D is ambiguous. V dropped 4 bases and J dropped 8 bases, with 11 bases sitting between them. In germline, CDR1 is SGHTA, CDR2 FQGNSA. This CDR3 spans 13 amino acids. The CDR3 region has the DNA TGTGCCAGCAGCTCCTCTATCAGGGGGGAGCTGTTTTTT. It encodes CASSSSIRGELFF.

The J gene is TRBJ1-5, the V gene TRBV6-5; D ambiguous. V lost 5 bases and J 5 bases, leaving 10 bases between the germline ends. CDR1 and CDR2 from the germline V gene are MNHEY and SVGAGI. This CDR3 has 13 amino acids. CDR3 protein: CASSERADQPQHF. DNA for the CDR3: TGTGCCAGCAGTGAAAGGGCGGATCAGCCCCAGCATTTT.

There are a few counts of this clonotype. V and J are TRBV28 and TRBJ1-5; 7 nucleotides align to TRBD1. Germline V CDR1 and CDR2: MDHEN, SYDVKM. This CDR3 has 18 amino acids. The J segment lost 1 base and the V segment lost 2 bases, leaving 11 bases of the junction unmatched. The CDR3 reads CASSLVFGTAVSNQPQHF. The CDR3 nucleotides read TGTGCCAGCAGTTTAGTTTTCGGGACAGCGGTAAGCAATCAGCCCCAGCATTTT. The full variable domain, in which reference TRBV28 and TRBJ1-5 provide the parts outside the CDR3, is DVKVTQSSRYLVKRTGEKVFLECVQDMDHENMFWYRQDPGLGLRLIYFSYDVKMKEKGDIPEGYSVSREKKERFSLILESASTNQTSMYLCASSLVFGTAVSNQPQHFGDGTRLSIL.

A few counts support this clonotype. V is TRBV28 and J is TRBJ1-3; possibly TRBD1 for D (5 bases). Trimming shortened V by 1 base and J by 2 bases, and 12 bases separated the two germline ends. Germline CDR1 and CDR2: MDHEN and SYDVKM. The CDR3 consists of 16 residues. The CDR3 nucleotides read TGTGCCAGCAGTTTATTCCCGGGGGTTACTGGAAACACCATATATTTT. It yields the protein CASSLFPGVTGNTIYF.

There are a few counts of this clonotype. The rearrangement joins TRBV7-8 to TRBJ2-1; 12 nucleotides align to TRBD2. CDR3 length: 16 residues. CDR1 and CDR2 (germline): SGHVS, FQNEAQ. The trim removed 1 base at V and 7 bases at J, leaving 5 bases unmatched. CDR3 nucleotide sequence: TGTGCCAGCAGCTTAGGGACTAGCGGGATTGGAAATGAGCAGTTCTTC. It translates to CASSLGTSGIGNEQFF.

The gene calls are TRBV19 and TRBJ2-1; 13 bases are shared with TRBD2. J lost 3 bases, V lost 4 bases, and 6 bases had no gene match. The CDR3 consists of 17 residues. Germline V gene sequence: CDR1 LNHDA, CDR2 SQIVND (reference sequence). DNA of the CDR3: TGTGCCAGTAGTACACTATGGACTAGCGGGAGCTACAATGAGCAGTTCTTC. This sequence encodes CASSTLWTSGSYNEQFF.

This clonotype was recorded at least ten times. The gene calls are TRBV7-2 and TRBJ2-1; D unresolved. From germline, CDR1 is SGHTA and CDR2 FQGNSA. There are 11 residues in the CDR3. V was shortened by 6 bases and J by 8 bases, with 8 bases between the two germline ends. In DNA, the CDR3 is TGTGCCAGCAGTTACACGGATGAGCAGTTCTTC. This sequence encodes CASSYTDEQFF.

This clonotype came up a few times. The chain combines TRBV15 with TRBJ1-5; maybe TRBD1 (5 bases). The germline V gene has CDR1 LNHNV and CDR2 YYDKDF (reference sequence). Trimming left V 2 bases short and J 2 bases short, with 10 bases between. The CDR3 length is 15 residues. CDR3 DNA: TGTGCCACCAGCAGACAGGGAAAGGGCAATCAGCCCCAGCATTTT. It codes for CATSRQGKGNQPQHF.

This clonotype has a single count. J is TRBJ2-5 and V is TRBV15; tentatively, D is TRBD1 or TRBD2 (6 bases each). The CDR3 runs 14 residues. V lost 5 bases to trimming and J lost 3 bases, with 13 bases between them. CDR1 and CDR2 from the germline V gene are LNHNV and YYDKDF (reference sequence). CDR3 protein: CATSVPGAEETQYF. The CDR3, as DNA: TGTGCCACCAGCGTGCCGGGGGCGGAAGAGACCCAGTACTTC.

The rearrangement joins TRBV20-1 to TRBJ2-1; unclear D gene. The CDR3 covers 11 residues. The germline CDR1 and CDR2 sequences are DFQATT and SNEGSKA (reference sequence). V was pared by 5 bases and J by 7 bases, with 9 bases between. The CDR3 loop is CSAPLPNEQFF. CDR3 coding DNA: TGCAGTGCTCCCCTTCCAAATGAGCAGTTCTTC.

This clonotype came up a few times. The gene calls are TRBV7-6 and TRBJ2-1; D unresolved. This CDR3 has 15 residues. The V end was cut by 5 bases, the J end by 5 bases, with 16 bases between. Germline V CDR1 and CDR2: SGHVS, FNYEAQ. For the CDR3, the DNA is TGTGCCAGCAGCACCCGACCCGGGCCGGACAATGAGCAGTTCTTC. It is translated as CASSTRPGPDNEQFF.

This clonotype has only a few counts. V usage is TRBV20-1 and J usage is TRBJ1-1; maybe TRBD1 (5 bases). V was pared by 0 bases and J by 4 bases, with 9 bases between. CDR1 and CDR2 from the germline V gene are DFQATT and SNEGSKA (reference sequence). CDR3 length equals 13 residues. This chain's CDR3 is CSARDFGGTEAFF. In nucleotides, the CDR3 is TGCAGTGCTAGAGATTTCGGGGGCACTGAAGCTTTCTTT.